The 28 T cell receptor beta chains listed next were all sequenced from one sample in a study of T cells in localized non-small cell lung cancer. The method was immunoSEQ multiplex PCR; TCRdb's version includes in-frame clones alone and lacks a portion of them. The table lists fewer than 90,000 clones, approximately 84% of them singletons. The input for sequencing was peripheral blood, taken before any cancer treatment. The receptor set was obtained from a man aged 35 to 69 with stage I lung adenocarcinoma.

The chain links TRBV9 to TRBJ1-1, with no clear D. Per the germline V gene, CDR1 is SGDLS and CDR2 is YYNGEE. This CDR3 spans 14 amino acids. Trimming removed 4 bases from V and 1 base from J, with 11 bases in between. The CDR3 here is CASSLIAENTEAFF. CDR3 DNA: TGTGCCAGCAGCTTAATAGCGGAGAACACTGAAGCTTTCTTT.

The chain couples TRBV29-1 to TRBJ2-5; D is possibly TRBD2 (5 bases). Germline lookup yields CDR1 SQVTM and CDR2 ANQGSEA. Trimming took off 4 bases at V and 3 bases at J, with 12 bases between the two ends. The CDR3 totals 13 residues. This CDR3 is CSVAHTTKETQYF. The CDR3 DNA sequence: TGCAGCGTTGCCCATACGACTAAAGAGACCCAGTACTTC. The full variable domain, rest sourced from reference TRBV29-1 and TRBJ2-5, is SAVISQKPSRDICQRGTSLTIQCQVDSQVTMMFWYRQQPGQSLTLIATANQGSEATYESGFVIDKFPISRPNLTFSTLTVSNMSPEDSSIYLCSVAHTTKETQYFGPGTRLLVL.

In its sample, this clone was seen once. The chain recombines TRBV6-6 with TRBJ2-1; D is possibly TRBD1 or TRBD2 (6 bases each). V was shortened by 6 bases and J by 5 bases, with 14 bases between the two germline ends. Germline V CDR1 and CDR2: MNHNY, SVGAGI (reference sequence). This CDR3 spans 14 amino acids. CDR3 nucleotides: TGTGCCAGCAGAGTGGGGGGCGCGGACAATGAGCAGTTCTTC. Its protein product is CASRVGGADNEQFF.

This clone appeared once. The CDR3 nucleotides read TGTGCCAGCAGTTCCGGGACTAGTCGTAGCGAGCAGTACTTC. Translated: CASSSGTSRSEQYF. The chain links TRBV6-5 to TRBJ2-7; TRBD2 matches at 8 bases. CDR3 length equals 14 residues. The germline V gene encodes CDR1 MNHEY and CDR2 SVGAGI. The V segment lost 4 bases and the J segment 6 bases; nucleotides outside the gene matches: 8.

The chain combines TRBV10-1 with TRBJ2-1; 13 nucleotides agree with TRBD2. Germline V CDR1 and CDR2: WNHNN, SYGVQD (reference sequence). With V trimmed by 3 bases and J by 8 bases, 7 bases remained unmatched. This CDR3 is 16 amino acids long. CDR3 sequence: CASSDLGLAGVDEQFF. The CDR3 region has the DNA TGCGCCAGCAGTGACCTAGGACTAGCGGGAGTGGATGAGCAGTTCTTC.

This clone was picked up one time. The genes are TRBV4-1 and TRBJ1-1; 12 bases are shared with TRBD1. The germline CDR1 and CDR2 sequences are MGHRA and YSYEKL. The CDR3 sequence is 17 residues long. V dropped 1 base and J dropped 4; count of bases not matched to a gene: 7. The CDR3 here is CASSQVGDRGPVTEAFF. CDR3 bases: TGCGCCAGCAGCCAAGTGGGGGACAGGGGGCCGGTCACTGAAGCTTTCTTT.

The genes are TRBV7-8 and TRBJ2-4, with 9 positions matching TRBD2. Germline trimming cut 5 bases from V and 0 bases from J; bases unmatched to any gene: 8. This CDR3 is 17 amino acids long. Per germline, CDR1 SGHVS and CDR2 FQNEAQ. The CDR3 loop is CASSARERGVAKNIQYF. DNA for the CDR3: TGTGCCAGCAGCGCCCGAGAGCGGGGGGTAGCCAAAAACATTCAGTACTTC.

This clone occurred once. The chain recombines TRBV5-8 with TRBJ2-7, with D possibly matching TRBD1 (5 bases). The CDR3 is made up of 14 amino acids. The V gene's germline CDR1 is SGHTS and CDR2 YDEGEE. Trimming pared 0 bases from V and 3 bases from J, leaving 10 bases between. CDR3 in DNA: TGTGCCAGCAGCTTGGAAGGGGCCCTCTACGAGCAGTACTTC. This gives the protein CASSLEGALYEQYF.

The chain has TRBV27 and TRBJ2-1; D is unclear. The V gene's germline CDR1 is MNHEY and CDR2 SMNVEV (reference sequence). V was trimmed by 0 bases and J by 4 bases, leaving 25 bases between them. The CDR3 extends over 20 amino acids. Here the CDR3 reads CASSLSASLPKAPPYNEQFF. CDR3 in DNA: TGTGCCAGCAGTTTATCGGCCAGCCTACCCAAAGCACCCCCGTACAATGAGCAGTTCTTC.

The genes are TRBV7-9 and TRBJ1-2, with 8 bases aligning to TRBD1. Germline V lookup: CDR1 SEHNR, CDR2 FQNEAQ (reference sequence). This CDR3 region has 15 residues. Germline trimming cut 6 bases from V and 2 bases from J; bases unmatched to any gene: 8. The CDR3 nucleotides read TGTGCCAGCAGACGGAGCGGACAGGGAAACTATGGCTACACCTTC. It translates to CASRRSGQGNYGYTF. Looking up the rest from reference TRBV7-9 and TRBJ1-2 gives the full variable domain: DTGVSQNPRHKITKRGQNVTFRCDPISEHNRLYWYRQTLGQGPEFLTYFQNEAQLEKSRLLSDRFSAERPKGSFSTLEIQRTEQGDSAMYLCASRRSGQGNYGYTFGSGTRLTVV.

This chain joins TRBV19 and TRBJ1-3; the D is unclear. V was cut by 9 bases and J by 0 bases, with 9 bases left in between. The CDR3 has 13 residues. Per germline, CDR1 LNHDA and CDR2 SQIVND (reference sequence). The CDR3 here is CASAFFSGNTIYF. CDR3 coding DNA: TGTGCCAGCGCGTTCTTCTCTGGAAACACCATATATTTT.

CDR3 in amino acids: CASSLVRYSGGRWQFF. CDR3 nucleotide sequence: TGTGCCAGCAGCTTGGTACGGTATAGCGGGGGGCGGTGGCAGTTCTTC. The chain is built from TRBV5-6 and TRBJ2-1, with 10 bases fitting TRBD2. Germline values: CDR1 SGHDT, CDR2 YYEEEE. J lost 12 bases, V lost 0 bases, and 12 bases had no gene match. The CDR3 totals 16 residues.

The chain uses TRBV2 and TRBJ2-4; D is ambiguous. V lost 3 bases, J lost 0 bases, and 6 bases lay in between. The CDR3 is 14 amino acids. Looked up from germline, CDR1 is SNHLY and CDR2 is FYNNEI. The CDR3 here is CASSDGLAKNIQYF. The CDR3 coding sequence is TGTGCCAGCAGTGATGGGCTAGCCAAAAACATTCAGTACTTC.

This clone has a single count. The CDR3 loop reads CASSLVAGGRSYNEQFF. The CDR3 DNA follows: TGTGCCAGCAGCTTAGTTGCAGGGGGAAGGTCCTACAATGAGCAGTTCTTC. This rearrangement joins TRBV7-8 to TRBJ2-1; 7 nucleotides line up with TRBD1. This CDR3 comprises 17 residues. CDR1 is SGHVS and CDR2 is FQNEAQ in the germline V gene. V trimming: 1 base; J trimming: 1 base; junction bases outside the gene matches: 7. Looking up the rest from reference TRBV7-8 and TRBJ2-1 gives the full variable domain: GAGVSQSPRYKVAKRGQDVALRCDPISGHVSLFWYQQALGQGPEFLTYFQNEAQLDKSGLPSDRFFAERPEGSVSTLKIQRTQQEDSAVYLCASSLVAGGRSYNEQFFGPGTRLTVL.

V usage is TRBV27 and J usage is TRBJ2-6, with TRBD2 matching 7 bases. The CDR3 totals 16 residues. Germline values: CDR1 MNHEY, CDR2 SMNVEV (reference sequence). Losses at the gene ends were 3 bases for V and 0 bases for J; bases not matched to a gene: 2. This CDR3 reads CASSLTSPSGANVLTF. In DNA, the CDR3 is TGTGCCAGCAGTTTGACTAGCCCCTCTGGGGCCAACGTCCTGACTTTC.

The chain couples TRBV10-1 to TRBJ2-7, with 7 bases matching TRBD2. This CDR3 spans 16 amino acids. The V and J ends lost 4 bases and 4 bases, in that order; junction bases with no gene match: 13. CDR1 WNHNN and CDR2 SYGVQD come from the germline V gene (reference sequence). Here the CDR3 reads CASSGKGGREVYEQYF. The CDR3 DNA reads as TGCGCCAGCAGTGGGAAGGGCGGGAGAGAGGTATACGAGCAGTACTTC.

The rearrangement uses TRBV7-6 and TRBJ2-3; TRBD1 agrees at 7 bases. The CDR3 contains 17 residues. Germline V lookup: CDR1 SGHVS, CDR2 FNYEAQ. J gave up 1 base and V 1 base, and 8 bases lay outside the gene matches. Here the CDR3 reads CASSLGEGGSGTDTQYF. The CDR3 coding sequence is TGTGCCAGCAGCTTAGGTGAAGGGGGCAGCGGCACAGATACGCAGTATTTT.

This clone appeared a single time. This chain joins TRBV29-1 and TRBJ1-1; D is uncertain. With 4 bases removed from V and 0 bases from J, the gap between germline ends came to 6 bases. This CDR3 has 12 amino acids. Germline values: CDR1 SQVTM, CDR2 ANQGSEA. CDR3 amino acids: CSVGLLNTEAFF. CDR3 coding DNA: TGCAGCGTTGGTCTGCTGAACACTGAAGCTTTCTTT.

V gene TRBV25-1 combines with J gene TRBJ2-3; D is ambiguous. This CDR3 has 13 amino acids. Looked up from germline, CDR1 is MGHDK and CDR2 is SYGVNS. Trimming pared 3 bases from V and 6 bases from J, leaving 10 bases between. The CDR3 DNA reads as TGTGCCAGCAGTGATCTGAAAGGGGATACGCAGTATTTT. Protein: CASSDLKGDTQYF.

The V and J genes are TRBV6-6 and TRBJ1-5, with unresolved D. Between the trimmed V and J ends, which lost 2 bases and 0 bases, there was a span of 8 bases. Germline lookup yields CDR1 MNHNY and CDR2 SVGAGI (reference sequence). CDR3 length equals 15 residues. The CDR3 spells CASSYPLDSNQPQHF. In DNA, the CDR3 is TGTGCCAGCAGTTACCCTTTGGATAGCAATCAGCCCCAGCATTTT.

The chain joins TRBV5-1 to TRBJ1-2; D possibly corresponds to TRBD1 (5 bases). CDR3 length: 14 residues. Germline values: CDR1 SGHRS, CDR2 YFSETQ. Trimming took off 4 bases at V and 2 bases at J, with 12 bases between the two ends. The chain's CDR3 is CASSKSEGNYGYTF. The CDR3 DNA reads TGCGCCAGCAGCAAATCGGAGGGGAACTATGGCTACACCTTC.

This clone was seen only once. V gene TRBV6-5 combines with J gene TRBJ2-7; possibly TRBD1 for D (5 bases). The CDR3 is made up of 11 amino acids. The germline V and J ends were trimmed by 6 bases and 6 bases, with 9 bases remaining between them. Germline values: CDR1 MNHEY, CDR2 SVGAGI. For the CDR3, the DNA is TGTGCCAGCAGATCAGGGCCCGAGCAGTACTTC. Its protein is CASRSGPEQYF.

The chain carries TRBV7-6 and TRBJ1-1; unclear D gene. Deletions cut 5 bases from V and 1 base from J, with 8 bases between. Germline V gene lookup returns CDR1 SGHVS and CDR2 FNYEAQ. This CDR3 region has 13 residues. CDR3 protein: CASSRTTNTEAFF. The CDR3 nucleotides read TGTGCCAGCAGCCGGACGACGAACACTGAAGCTTTCTTT. Supplemented by reference TRBV7-6 and TRBJ1-1, the full variable domain reads GAGVSQSPRYKVTKRGQDVALRCDPISGHVSLYWYRQALGQGPEFLTYFNYEAQQDKSGLPNDRFSAERPEGSISTLTIQRTEQRDSAMYRCASSRTTNTEAFFGQGTRLTVV.

CDR3 region: CASSRQEQTEAFF. The CDR3 nucleotides read TGTGCCAGCAGCCGACAAGAACAGACTGAAGCTTTCTTT. V is TRBV5-4 and J is TRBJ1-1; the D is unclear. Looked up from germline, CDR1 is SGHNT and CDR2 is YYREEE (reference sequence). The CDR3 consists of 13 residues. Trimming shortened V by 4 bases and J by 5 bases, and 12 bases separated the two germline ends.

The chain recombines TRBV9 with TRBJ2-1, with 10 bases aligning to TRBD2. The CDR3 totals 15 residues. After removal of 3 bases from V and 9 bases from J, the junction contained 9 bases not matched to a gene. CDR1 and CDR2 (germline): SGDLS, YYNGEE. The CDR3 region has the DNA TGTGCCAGCAGCGGAATAGCGGGGGGCCGGACTGAGCAGTTCTTC. The encoded protein is CASSGIAGGRTEQFF.

The chain couples TRBV5-8 to TRBJ1-2; D might be TRBD1 (5 bases). The germline gives CDR1 SGHTS, CDR2 YDEGEE. V lost 4 bases, J lost 5 bases, and 15 bases lay in between. The CDR3 spans 14 residues. Here the CDR3 reads CASSLTGTAYGYTF. The CDR3 DNA reads as TGTGCCAGCAGCCTAACCGGGACGGCTTATGGCTACACCTTC.

This chain joins TRBV30 and TRBJ2-6; D ambiguous. CDR3 length equals 15 residues. The ends were cut back, 2 bases at V and 2 bases at J, with 10 bases in the middle. Per the germline V gene, CDR1 is GTSNPN and CDR2 is SVGIG (reference sequence). CDR3 DNA sequence: TGTGCCTGGAGTCCCGGAGTTGCTGGGGCCAACGTCCTGACTTTC. This translates into CAWSPGVAGANVLTF.

The rearrangement links TRBV5-4 to TRBJ2-1, with 10 nucleotides matching TRBD2. In germline, CDR1 is SGHNT, CDR2 YYREEE (reference sequence). V dropped 4 bases and J dropped 4; count of bases not matched to a gene: 8. This CDR3 is built from 16 residues. CDR3 bases: TGTGCCAGCAGCGGACGGACTAGCGGTGTATACAATGAGCAGTTCTTC. This translates into CASSGRTSGVYNEQFF.